Sequencing of this T cell receptor (beta chain) was carried out in a study of blood T cell repertoires in COVID-19. Whole-study context: COVID-19 samples from acute and convalescent phases originated in the United States, Italy and Spain.

The Seattle site enrolled patients during active infection and followed them longitudinally. Profiling relied on immunoSEQ multiplex PCR, and the TCRdb table lists in-frame clones only, not all of them. This table holds about 230,000 clones, more than 80% found once. Germline V CDR1 and CDR2: WSHSY, SAAADI. V was clipped by 8 bases and J by 5 bases, with 13 bases between them. The CDR3 length is 13 residues. The clonotype was recovered from a woman aged 80 or over with COVID-19, enrolled during active disease. This sequence joins TRBV10-2 and TRBJ1-5; unclear D gene. Source material: peripheral blood. CDR3 nucleotide sequence: TGCGCCAGCGGCCCGACGCGGGATCAGCCCCAGCATTTT. Translation gives CASGPTRDQPQHF.